The 30 T cell receptor beta chains below all came from one sample that was sequenced in a study of T cell responses to AZD1222 COVID-19 vaccine. The assay was immunoSEQ multiplex PCR, and TCRdb's table has in-frame clones only and misses some. The sample lists around 100,000 clones; around nine tenths were seen once. The sample was peripheral blood, taken on day 0 of AZD1222 vaccination. The origin of the receptors is an adult in good health.

In this sample, this clone turned up once. The chain joins TRBV3-1 (or the pseudogene TRBV3-2) to TRBJ2-7; 8 bases are shared with TRBD1. This CDR3 is 14 amino acids long. The trim removed 1 base at V and 5 bases at J, leaving 4 bases unmatched. The germline CDR1 and CDR2 sequences are LGHDT and YNNKEL (reference sequence). The CDR3 DNA is TGTGCCAGCAGCCAAGCCAGGGGGCGAAACGAGCAGTACTTC. Its translation is CASSQARGRNEQYF.

The genes are TRBV2 and TRBJ2-7; tentative D call: TRBD2 (6 bases). The length of the CDR3 is 14 residues. Germline V lookup: CDR1 SNHLY, CDR2 FYNNEI. V lost 8 bases to trimming and J lost 7 bases, with 21 bases between them. This chain's CDR3 is CASGGGASGGEQYF. The CDR3 DNA sequence: TGTGCCAGCGGTGGAGGCGCTAGTGGGGGGGAGCAGTACTTC. Supplemented by reference TRBV2 and TRBJ2-7, the full variable domain reads EPEVTQTPSHQVTQMGQEVILRCVPISNHLYFYWYRQILGQKVEFLVSFYNNEISEKSEIFDDQFSVERPDGSNFTLKIRSTKLEDSAMYFCASGGGASGGEQYFGPGTRLTVT.

The genes are TRBV6-5 and TRBJ1-5; no clear D. CDR3 length: 13 residues. The V and J ends lost 10 bases and 3 bases respectively, with 13 bases between them. CDR1 and CDR2 from the germline V gene are MNHEY and SVGAGI. The CDR3 loop reads CANNGLFNQPQHF. For the CDR3, the DNA is TGTGCCAACAACGGGTTGTTCAATCAGCCCCAGCATTTT.

The V call is TRBV9, the J call TRBJ1-4, with 11 positions matching TRBD1. The V and J ends lost 4 bases and 11 bases, in that order; junction bases with no gene match: 13. The CDR3 sequence is 16 residues long. Germline CDR1 SGDLS, CDR2 YYNGEE. The CDR3 spells CASSPASGQGAGKLFF. Written as DNA, the CDR3 is TGTGCCAGCAGCCCAGCCTCAGGACAGGGGGCGGGGAAACTGTTTTTT.

V and J are TRBV29-1 and TRBJ2-3; no reliable D call. The germline gives CDR1 SQVTM, CDR2 ANQGSEA. V was pared by 4 bases and J by 1 base, with 9 bases between. The CDR3 runs 13 residues. This CDR3 is CSVAQLGTDTQYF. The CDR3 DNA reads as TGCAGCGTTGCTCAACTTGGCACAGATACGCAGTATTTT.

The chain is built from TRBV27 and TRBJ2-1; D is perhaps TRBD1 or TRBD2 (6 bases each). Germline V gene sequence: CDR1 MNHEY, CDR2 SMNVEV (reference sequence). This CDR3 is built from 13 residues. Trimming removed 4 bases at V and 7 bases at J, with 11 bases between. The CDR3 DNA is TGTGCCAGCAGTTGGGGGGCGAAAAATGAGCAGTTCTTC. This gives the protein CASSWGAKNEQFF.

The chain employs TRBV28 and TRBJ2-7; possibly TRBD2 for D (6 bases). The length of the CDR3 is 13 residues. The V gene's germline CDR1 is MDHEN and CDR2 SYDVKM. Trimming left V 8 bases short and J 10 bases short, with 21 bases between. CDR3 region: CASGSPGPGVQYF. DNA of the CDR3: TGTGCCAGCGGAAGCCCGGGGCCGGGAGTTCAGTACTTC. The full variable domain, in which reference TRBV28 and TRBJ2-7 provide the parts outside the CDR3, is DVKVTQSSRYLVKRTGEKVFLECVQDMDHENMFWYRQDPGLGLRLIYFSYDVKMKEKGDIPEGYSVSREKKERFSLILESASTNQTSMYLCASGSPGPGVQYFGPGTRLTVT.

The chain couples TRBV19 to TRBJ2-7, with 7 bases aligning to TRBD1. The germline CDR1 and CDR2 sequences are LNHDA and SQIVND (reference sequence). V trimming: 0 bases; J trimming: 3 bases; junction bases outside the gene matches: 5. The CDR3 is made up of 15 amino acids. The DNA for the CDR3 is TGTGCCAGTAGTATAGAGGCGCAGGGGGACTACGAGCAGTACTTC. It codes for CASSIEAQGDYEQYF.

The chain combines TRBV10-2 with TRBJ1-5; the match to TRBD1 covers 7 bases. This CDR3 has 13 amino acids. Germline loops: CDR1 WSHSY, CDR2 SAAADI. V dropped 6 bases and J dropped 5; count of bases not matched to a gene: 4. CDR3 in amino acids: CASRDRVDQPQHF. The CDR3 DNA sequence: TGCGCCAGCAGAGACAGGGTAGATCAGCCCCAGCATTTT.

This clone was seen once. V and J are TRBV5-4 and TRBJ2-1; the match to TRBD2 covers 8 bases. Trimming cost V 0 bases and J 9 bases; bases outside gene matches: 2. CDR3 length: 13 residues. The germline V gene encodes CDR1 SGHNT and CDR2 YYREEE (reference sequence). CDR3 in DNA: TGTGCCAGCAGCTTGGACGGGGGGGCTGAGCAGTTCTTC. Amino acids: CASSLDGGAEQFF.

In DNA, the CDR3 is TGTGCCAGTAGTCCTCCGGGGGGACGCAATCAGCCCCAGCATTTT. Its translation: CASSPPGGRNQPQHF. The genes are TRBV19 and TRBJ1-5, with a tentative D call TRBD1 (5 bases). Trimming removed 5 bases from V and 2 bases from J, with 13 bases in between. The germline V gene has CDR1 LNHDA and CDR2 SQIVND (reference sequence). The length of the CDR3 is 15 residues.

This sequence joins TRBV29-1 and TRBJ1-5; maybe TRBD1 (6 bases). V lost 1 base and J 2 bases, leaving 12 bases between the germline ends. The CDR3 sequence is 15 residues long. Germline V lookup: CDR1 SQVTM, CDR2 ANQGSEA. The CDR3: CSVEVGGGGNQPQHF. The CDR3 bases are TGCAGCGTTGAAGTGGGTGGGGGCGGCAATCAGCCCCAGCATTTT.

The V and J genes are TRBV15 and TRBJ1-3, with TRBD1 matching 10 bases. This CDR3 is built from 18 residues. The trim removed 0 bases at V and 2 bases at J, leaving 7 bases unmatched. CDR1 and CDR2 (germline): LNHNV, YYDKDF (reference sequence). Written as DNA, the CDR3 is TGTGCCACCAGCAGAGATCGTTATGGGACAGGGGCTGGAAACACCATATATTTT. Its protein product is CATSRDRYGTGAGNTIYF.

This chain connects TRBV30 to TRBJ1-1; no firm D call. V dropped 2 bases and J dropped 1 base, with 11 bases sitting between them. The CDR3 has 14 residues. Germline lookup yields CDR1 GTSNPN and CDR2 SVGIG (reference sequence). CDR3 amino acids: CAWSTDGENTEAFF. DNA of the CDR3: TGTGCCTGGAGTACCGACGGGGAGAACACTGAAGCTTTCTTT.

This clone turned up a few times. V usage is TRBV4-2 and J usage is TRBJ2-7, with D maybe TRBD2 (6 bases). Deletions cut 7 bases from V and 4 bases from J, with 17 bases between. Germline V gene sequence: CDR1 LGHNA, CDR2 YNFKEQ. The CDR3 contains 14 residues. The chain's CDR3 is CASTNVVGGYEQYF. CDR3 sequence (DNA): TGTGCCAGCACTAACGTAGTGGGGGGTTACGAGCAGTACTTC.

The rearrangement joins TRBV7-9 to TRBJ2-5, with unresolved D. The germline V gene has CDR1 SEHNR and CDR2 FQNEAQ (reference sequence). The CDR3 is 12 residues long. Trimming took off 6 bases at V and 1 base at J, with 6 bases between the two ends. CDR3 amino acids: CASRGFQETQYF. The DNA for the CDR3 is TGTGCCAGCAGGGGATTCCAAGAGACCCAGTACTTC.

The rearrangement links TRBV7-9 to TRBJ1-2; D is unclear. The CDR3 covers 13 residues. The germline V gene encodes CDR1 SEHNR and CDR2 FQNEAQ (reference sequence). Trimming pared 0 bases from V and 7 bases from J, leaving 9 bases between. The CDR3 DNA follows: TGTGCCAGCAGCTTAGCCCTCCGGGGTGGCTACACCTTC. Translation gives CASSLALRGGYTF.

The chain joins TRBV24-1 to TRBJ2-1; the match to TRBD2 covers 9 bases. CDR1 KGHDR and CDR2 SFDVKD come from the germline V gene. The ends lost 3 bases at V and 10 bases at J; junction bases unmatched: 6. This CDR3 is built from 14 residues. The CDR3 region has the DNA TGTGCCACCAGTGATCCGGGACTAGCAGGCGAGCAGTTCTTC. Protein: CATSDPGLAGEQFF.

The chain employs TRBV27 and TRBJ1-1; D gene ambiguous. V gave up 3 bases and J gave up 1 base, with 6 bases separating them. Germline V gene sequence: CDR1 MNHEY, CDR2 SMNVEV (reference sequence). The CDR3 loop spans 13 amino acids. CDR3 loop: CASSFAGNTEAFF. CDR3 DNA: TGTGCCAGCAGTTTCGCCGGGAACACTGAAGCTTTCTTT.

The genes are TRBV28 and TRBJ2-4; no firm D call. Germline CDR1 reads MDHEN; CDR2 reads SYDVKM. Deletions cut 2 bases from V and 0 bases from J, with 14 bases between. The CDR3 has 17 residues. The CDR3, as DNA: TGTGCCAGCAGTTTAAGTTTAGGCTTCGCAGCCAAAAACATTCAGTACTTC. Protein product: CASSLSLGFAAKNIQYF.

V usage is TRBV19 and J usage is TRBJ1-5; D is possibly TRBD1 (5 bases). V was shortened by 4 bases and J by 3 bases, with 7 bases between the two germline ends. The V gene's germline CDR1 is LNHDA and CDR2 SQIVND (reference sequence). This CDR3 has 13 amino acids. CDR3 in DNA: TGTGCCAGTAGTACGACAGACAATCAGCCCCAGCATTTT. Amino acid sequence: CASSTTDNQPQHF. Full variable domain (missing parts from reference TRBV19 and TRBJ1-5): DGGITQSPKYLFRKEGQNVTLSCEQNLNHDAMYWYRQDPGQGLRLIYYSQIVNDFQKGDIAEGYSVSREKKESFPLTVTSAQKNPTAFYLCASSTTDNQPQHFGDGTRLSIL.

The rearrangement joins TRBV19 to TRBJ1-1; D call uncertain. The ends were cut back, 5 bases at V and 2 bases at J, with 18 bases in the middle. Germline V lookup: CDR1 LNHDA, CDR2 SQIVND (reference sequence). The CDR3 loop spans 16 amino acids. CDR3 residues: CASSDPLGRANTEAFF. CDR3 sequence (DNA): TGTGCCAGTAGTGACCCCCTCGGACGGGCCAACACTGAAGCTTTCTTT. The complete variable domain, with remaining parts taken from reference TRBV19 and TRBJ1-1, reads DGGITQSPKYLFRKEGQNVTLSCEQNLNHDAMYWYRQDPGQGLRLIYYSQIVNDFQKGDIAEGYSVSREKKESFPLTVTSAQKNPTAFYLCASSDPLGRANTEAFFGQGTRLTVV.

CDR3 sequence (DNA): TGTGCCAGCAGTTATAGGGGGCTCGCGAACACCGGGGAGCTGTTTTTT. Translation gives CASSYRGLANTGELFF. The V call is TRBV6-5, the J call TRBJ2-2; the match to TRBD1 covers 7 bases. The CDR3 covers 16 residues. V was clipped by 3 bases and J by 0 bases; unmatched bases: 4. Germline lookup yields CDR1 MNHEY and CDR2 SVGAGI.

This chain links TRBV5-1 with TRBJ1-3; D may be TRBD1 (5 bases). There are 17 residues in the CDR3. V lost 0 bases and J lost 2, with 15 bases in between. Germline V lookup: CDR1 SGHRS, CDR2 YFSETQ. CDR3 region: CASSLAPWKGTGNTIYF. The CDR3 DNA reads as TGCGCCAGCAGCTTGGCCCCTTGGAAGGGGACTGGAAACACCATATATTTT. The full variable domain, rest sourced from reference TRBV5-1 and TRBJ1-3, is KAGVTQTPRYLIKTRGQQVTLSCSPISGHRSVSWYQQTPGQGLQFLFEYFSETQRNKGNFPGRFSGRQFSNSRSEMNVSTLELGDSALYLCASSLAPWKGTGNTIYFGEGSWLTVV.

The J gene is TRBJ1-1, the V gene TRBV4-1, with a possible D match to TRBD1 (5 bases). The CDR3 sequence is 15 residues long. The germline V gene encodes CDR1 MGHRA and CDR2 YSYEKL. Trimming took 0 bases from V and 6 from J, leaving 14 bases between them. CDR3: CASSQDSQGRSEAFF. CDR3 nucleotides: TGCGCCAGCAGCCAAGACTCCCAGGGCAGGTCTGAAGCTTTCTTT.

CDR3 sequence: CASSLVSGDNEQYF. The CDR3 bases are TGTGCCAGCAGCTTGGTATCAGGGGACAACGAGCAGTACTTC. The V gene is TRBV5-6, the J gene TRBJ2-7, with D perhaps matching TRBD1 (6 bases). V was trimmed by 0 bases and J by 5 bases, leaving 12 bases between them. The germline gives CDR1 SGHDT, CDR2 YYEEEE. This CDR3 is built from 14 residues. The full variable domain, rest sourced from reference TRBV5-6 and TRBJ2-7, is DAGVTQSPTHLIKTRGQQVTLRCSPKSGHDTVSWYQQALGQGPQFIFQYYEEEERQRGNFPDRFSGHQFPNYSSELNVNALLLGDSALYLCASSLVSGDNEQYFGPGTRLTVT.

This sequence joins TRBV29-1 and TRBJ1-1; D might be TRBD1 (6 bases). V dropped 4 bases and J dropped 1 base, with 13 bases sitting between them. CDR3 length equals 14 residues. The germline V gene has CDR1 SQVTM and CDR2 ANQGSEA. CDR3 in amino acids: CSVVGTLGNTEAFF. CDR3 sequence (DNA): TGCAGCGTTGTTGGGACACTCGGGAACACTGAAGCTTTCTTT.

A note on this clone: This sample also contains other DNA sequences that code for the same CDR3. This chain links TRBV6-1 with TRBJ1-5; a weak D match, TRBD1 (5 bases). The length of the CDR3 is 13 residues. V lost 3 bases, J lost 5 bases, and 8 bases lay in between. The V gene's germline CDR1 is MNHNS and CDR2 SASEGT. In nucleotides, the CDR3 is TGTGCCAGCAGTGATGGGGGGTATCAGCCCCAGCATTTT. It codes for CASSDGGYQPQHF.

The chain links TRBV5-1 to TRBJ2-3; 7 bases align to TRBD2. With 4 bases clipped from V and 3 bases from J, the junction kept 11 bases outside the gene matches. From germline, CDR1 is SGHRS and CDR2 YFSETQ. The CDR3 contains 16 residues. The CDR3 coding sequence is TGCGCCAGCAGCGCCTCACTAGTGGGGGGGACAGATACGCAGTATTTT. This translates into CASSASLVGGTDTQYF.

This rearrangement joins TRBV7-8 to TRBJ1-1; D is perhaps TRBD1 (6 bases). Trimming left V 3 bases short and J 5 bases short, with 13 bases between. This CDR3 spans 14 amino acids. Germline CDR1 is SGHVS and CDR2 is FQNEAQ. The CDR3 loop is CASSFFLQGTEAFF. Written as DNA, the CDR3 is TGTGCCAGCAGCTTTTTTTTACAGGGAACTGAAGCTTTCTTT.